This TCR beta chain is drawn from a study of T cells in narcolepsy. This table comes from immunoSEQ multiplex PCR, and its TCRdb copy is limited to in-frame clones, with some not included. The data hold around 30,000 clones, with 78% observed a single time. Study outcomes and limitations: Some memory CD4+ repertoires had no autoreactive clone sequences. Autoreactive HCRT-specific and TRIB2-specific clonotypes were marked in same-patient CSF-versus-blood CD4+ comparisons.

Note on this clone: Its antigen is as yet unknown.

The V segment lost 8 bases and the J segment 9 bases; nucleotides outside the gene matches: 10. CDR1 is MDHEN, CDR2 SYDVKM, per germline. The length of the CDR3 is 14 residues. The source of this sequence is a human donor with narcolepsy. The rearrangement uses TRBV28 and TRBJ2-1; 10 bases map to TRBD2. The specimen was CD45RA- memory CD4+ T cells from PBMCs. The CDR3: CASLQLAGDSEQFF. In DNA, the CDR3 is TGTGCCAGCCTCCAGCTAGCGGGAGATAGTGAGCAGTTCTTC.